This TCR beta chain comes out of a study of cytomegalovirus exposure and HLA in healthy donors. Looking at the study overall: The Caucasian-associated ancestry cluster contained approximately 81% of the 398 genotyped donors.

V lost 4 bases to trimming and J lost 0 bases; unmatched junction nucleotides: 7. This CDR3 spans 17 amino acids. Looked up from germline, CDR1 is SGHRS and CDR2 is YFSETQ. Vbeta (60) and Jbeta (13) primers were used in the PCR. Produced via immunoSEQ multiplex PCR; TCRdb's table is partial and in-frame only. The sample has 60,000 to 70,000 clones, roughly 80% seen once; the top ten hold less than 3%. Broader study findings: The investigators catalogued 150 to 200 TCR beta chains as cytomegalovirus-associated. Roughly uniform depth of sequencing across donors was assumed in presence/absence analyses.

About this clone itself: Its antigen is as yet unknown.

Sequencing used PBMCs. This sequence originates from a woman between 25 and 40 years old in good health and CMV-seronegative. The rearrangement uses TRBV5-1 and TRBJ2-5, with 12 bases matching TRBD2. The CDR3 DNA follows: TGCGCCAGCAGCCCCAAAGGACTAGCGGGGTACCAAGAGACCCAGTACTTC. Protein sequence: CASSPKGLAGYQETQYF.